Listed below are T cell receptor beta chains from one sample, sequenced in a study of T cell repertoires in cytomegalovirus infection. In TCRdb, the reads were re-called with MiXCR into one record per CDR3 protein. The sample holds 250,000 to 300,000 distinct CDR3 sequences, roughly 10% seen once. Sequenced: PBMCs. The source is a human donor in good health (CMV status not recorded). Some clones in this sample may be carry-over from other donors' samples. Both conserved end residues are trimmed from each CDR3. The order of the fields is J gene, D gene, V gene, CDR3 protein. D genes are given only for firm matches.

J gene: TRBJ1-2; D gene: .; V gene: TRBV28; CDR3 protein: ASSFKGIRLPYGYT
J gene: TRBJ1-5; D gene: TRBD1; V gene: TRBV12-3/TRBV12-4; CDR3 protein: ASSRAGGQPQH
J gene: TRBJ1-5; D gene: .; V gene: TRBV12-3/TRBV12-4; CDR3 protein: ASSLWGSNQPQH
J gene: TRBJ2-7; D gene: TRBD1; V gene: TRBV28; CDR3 protein: ASWDSRSYEQY
J gene: TRBJ1-1; D gene: .; V gene: TRBV12-3/TRBV12-4; CDR3 protein: ASRHRIGTEAF
J gene: TRBJ1-5; D gene: TRBD1; V gene: TRBV7-6; CDR3 protein: ASSLGQVDQPQH
J gene: TRBJ2-1; D gene: TRBD2; V gene: TRBV7-2; CDR3 protein: ASSRLAGSYNEQF
J gene: TRBJ2-7; D gene: .; V gene: TRBV2; CDR3 protein: ASSEAQTPKDEQY
J gene: TRBJ2-2; D gene: .; V gene: TRBV6-2/TRBV6-3; CDR3 protein: ASRTMPPNTGELF
J gene: TRBJ1-2; D gene: .; V gene: TRBV12-3/TRBV12-4; CDR3 protein: ASSLGLRHSAGYT
J gene: TRBJ2-5; D gene: TRBD1; V gene: TRBV20-1; CDR3 protein: SAVGQGGETQY
J gene: TRBJ2-2; D gene: .; V gene: TRBV4-3; CDR3 protein: ASSQDLTVAGELS
J gene: TRBJ2-1; D gene: TRBD2; V gene: TRBV12-3/TRBV12-4; CDR3 protein: ASSLWGGDNEQF
J gene: TRBJ2-3; D gene: .; V gene: TRBV19; CDR3 protein: ASSIGAATDTQY
J gene: TRBJ1-6; D gene: .; V gene: TRBV11-2; CDR3 protein: ASSFGTNSPLH
J gene: TRBJ1-2; D gene: .; V gene: TRBV20-1; CDR3 protein: SASSQGNYGYT
J gene: TRBJ2-7; D gene: .; V gene: TRBV7-9; CDR3 protein: ASSSTQRGNSYEQY
J gene: TRBJ2-7; D gene: .; V gene: TRBV7-2; CDR3 protein: ASSSVVGARKQY
J gene: TRBJ1-3; D gene: .; V gene: TRBV7-2; CDR3 protein: ASGLGGTGNTIY
J gene: TRBJ1-5; D gene: .; V gene: TRBV7-8; CDR3 protein: ASLKGGQTESYRGRNQPQH
J gene: TRBJ2-2; D gene: TRBD2; V gene: TRBV7-2; CDR3 protein: ASSSRTSGSTGELF
J gene: TRBJ1-5; D gene: TRBD1; V gene: TRBV19; CDR3 protein: ASRKSGTANQPQH
J gene: TRBJ2-5; D gene: .; V gene: TRBV7-2; CDR3 protein: ASSSKSRAPTGRETQY